The subject of this entry is one T cell receptor (beta chain). The sample is drawn from a study of blood T cell repertoires in COVID-19. Study context: Donors in the United States, Italy and Spain gave samples during acute or convalescent COVID-19.

Living in 24 US areas, the participants were between roughly 18 and 95 years of age. Participant-given clinical history determined each cohort assignment. Here immunoSEQ multiplex PCR was the method, and the copy in TCRdb shows in-frame clones only, minus some. The sample carries about 440,000 clones, nearly 90% recorded once. Sequenced sample: PBMCs or T cells enriched from blood (not recorded which). This clonotype originated in a woman between 18 and 30 years old with acute COVID-19.

The CDR3 DNA reads TGTGCCAGCAGCGTAGATCCAGCGTATCCCCTCCACTTT. It specifies CASSVDPAYPLHF. The gene calls are TRBV9 and TRBJ1-6; D gene unclear. This CDR3 contains 13 residues. Per germline, CDR1 SGDLS and CDR2 YYNGEE. Trimming pared 0 bases from V and 13 bases from J, leaving 11 bases between.